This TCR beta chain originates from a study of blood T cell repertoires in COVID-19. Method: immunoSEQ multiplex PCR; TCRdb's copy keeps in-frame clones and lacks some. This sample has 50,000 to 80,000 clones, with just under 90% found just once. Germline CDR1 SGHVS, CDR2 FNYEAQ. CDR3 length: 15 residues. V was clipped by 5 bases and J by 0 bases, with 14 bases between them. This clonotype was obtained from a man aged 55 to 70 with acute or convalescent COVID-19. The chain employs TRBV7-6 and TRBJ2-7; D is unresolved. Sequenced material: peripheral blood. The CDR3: CASSPRTTPSYEQYF. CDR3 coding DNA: TGTGCCAGCAGCCCTCGAACGACACCCTCCTACGAGCAGTACTTC.